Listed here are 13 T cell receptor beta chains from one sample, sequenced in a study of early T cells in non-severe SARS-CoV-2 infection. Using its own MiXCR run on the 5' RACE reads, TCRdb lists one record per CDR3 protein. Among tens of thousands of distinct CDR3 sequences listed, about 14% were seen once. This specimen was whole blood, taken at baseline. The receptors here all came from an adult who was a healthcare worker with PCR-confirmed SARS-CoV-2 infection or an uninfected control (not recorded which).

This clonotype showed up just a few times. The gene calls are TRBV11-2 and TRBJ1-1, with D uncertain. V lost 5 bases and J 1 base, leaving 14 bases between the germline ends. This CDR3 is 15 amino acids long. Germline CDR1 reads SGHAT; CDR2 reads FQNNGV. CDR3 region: CASSPLRQPNTEAFF. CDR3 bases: TGTGCCAGCAGCCCCTTGCGGCAGCCGAACACTGAAGCTTTCTTT.

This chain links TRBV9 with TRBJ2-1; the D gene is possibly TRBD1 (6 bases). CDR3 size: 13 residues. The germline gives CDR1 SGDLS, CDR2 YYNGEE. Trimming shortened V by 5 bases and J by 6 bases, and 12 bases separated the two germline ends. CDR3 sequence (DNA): TGTGCCAGCAGTGCTACAGGGCGCAATGAGCAGTTCTTC. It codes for CASSATGRNEQFF.

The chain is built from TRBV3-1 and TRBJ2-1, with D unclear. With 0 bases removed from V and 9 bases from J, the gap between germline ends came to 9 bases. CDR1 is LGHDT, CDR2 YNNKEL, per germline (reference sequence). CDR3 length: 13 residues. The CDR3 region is CASSQETVSEQFF. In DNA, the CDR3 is TGTGCCAGCAGCCAAGAGACTGTGAGTGAGCAGTTCTTC.

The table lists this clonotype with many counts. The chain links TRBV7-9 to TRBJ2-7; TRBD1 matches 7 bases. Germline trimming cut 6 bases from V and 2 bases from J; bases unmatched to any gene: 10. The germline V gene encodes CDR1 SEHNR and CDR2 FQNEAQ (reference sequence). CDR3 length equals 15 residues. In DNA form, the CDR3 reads TGTGCCAGCAGTCCAGGACAGGCCTCTACCTACGAGCAGTACTTC. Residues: CASSPGQASTYEQYF. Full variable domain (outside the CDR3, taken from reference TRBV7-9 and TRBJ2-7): DTGVSQNPRHKITKRGQNVTFRCDPISEHNRLYWYRQTLGQGPEFLTYFQNEAQLEKSRLLSDRFSAERPKGSFSTLEIQRTEQGDSAMYLCASSPGQASTYEQYFGPGTRLTVT.

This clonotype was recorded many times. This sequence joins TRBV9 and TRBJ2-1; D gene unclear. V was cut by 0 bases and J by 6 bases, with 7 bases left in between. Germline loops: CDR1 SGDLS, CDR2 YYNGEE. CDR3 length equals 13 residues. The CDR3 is CASSVVSGNEQFF. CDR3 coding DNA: TGTGCCAGCAGCGTAGTCTCCGGCAATGAGCAGTTCTTC.

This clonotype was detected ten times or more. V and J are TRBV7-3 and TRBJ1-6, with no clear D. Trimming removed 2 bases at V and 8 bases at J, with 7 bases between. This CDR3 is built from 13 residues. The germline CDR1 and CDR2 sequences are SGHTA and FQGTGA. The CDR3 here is CASSLRLDSPLHF. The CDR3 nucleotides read TGTGCCAGCAGCTTACGGTTGGATTCACCCCTCCACTTT.

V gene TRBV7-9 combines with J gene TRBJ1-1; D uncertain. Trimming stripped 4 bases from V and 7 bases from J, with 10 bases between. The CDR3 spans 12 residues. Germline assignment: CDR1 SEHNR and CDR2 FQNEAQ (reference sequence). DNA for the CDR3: TGTGCCAGCAGCTGGAACGGCTATGAAGCTTTCTTT. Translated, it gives CASSWNGYEAFF.

The CDR3 DNA is TGTGCCAGCAGCGGCTCTGGGACTAGGCCCCAAGAGACCCAGTACTTC. Its translation is CASSGSGTRPQETQYF. The V call is TRBV7-9, the J call TRBJ2-5; TRBD2 agrees at 8 bases. The CDR3 covers 16 residues. Germline assignment: CDR1 SEHNR and CDR2 FQNEAQ (reference sequence). Germline trimming cut 5 bases from V and 1 base from J; bases unmatched to any gene: 9.

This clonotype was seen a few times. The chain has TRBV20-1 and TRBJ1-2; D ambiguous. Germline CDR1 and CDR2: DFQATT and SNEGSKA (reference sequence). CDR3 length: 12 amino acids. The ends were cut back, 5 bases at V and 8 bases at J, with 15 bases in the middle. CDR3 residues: CSAGGSSGGYTF. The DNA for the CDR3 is TGCAGTGCTGGCGGCTCTTCGGGAGGCTACACCTTC.

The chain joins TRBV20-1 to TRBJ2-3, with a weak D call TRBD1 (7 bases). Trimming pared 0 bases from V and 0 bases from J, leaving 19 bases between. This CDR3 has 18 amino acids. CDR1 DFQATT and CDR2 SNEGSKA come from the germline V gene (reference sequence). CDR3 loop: CSARDGGGTVTSTDTQYF. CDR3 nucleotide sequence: TGCAGTGCTAGAGATGGCGGCGGGACAGTTACTAGCACAGATACGCAGTATTTT.

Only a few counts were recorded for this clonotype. The chain's CDR3 is CASSDGESKETQYF. CDR3 DNA sequence: TGTGCCAGCAGTGATGGGGAGTCAAAAGAGACCCAGTACTTC. The rearrangement joins TRBV2 to TRBJ2-5; maybe TRBD2 (5 bases). The CDR3 sequence is 14 residues long. CDR1 is SNHLY and CDR2 is FYNNEI in the germline V gene. Trimming removed 3 bases at V and 3 bases at J, with 11 bases between.

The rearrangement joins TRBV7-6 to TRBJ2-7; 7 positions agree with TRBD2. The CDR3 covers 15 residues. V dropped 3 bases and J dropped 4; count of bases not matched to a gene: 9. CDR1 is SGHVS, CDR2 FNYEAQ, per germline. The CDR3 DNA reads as TGTGCCAGCAGCTTCCGGGGGGACCCCTATTACGAGCAGTACTTC. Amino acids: CASSFRGDPYYEQYF.

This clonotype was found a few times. CDR3 sequence reads: CASSPGLPYEQYF. The CDR3 nucleotides read TGTGCCAGCAGCCCGGGACTCCCCTACGAGCAGTACTTC. This chain joins TRBV6-1 and TRBJ2-7, with D tentatively TRBD2 (6 bases). This CDR3 has 13 amino acids. Germline CDR1 reads MNHNS; CDR2 reads SASEGT. Trimming took off 6 bases at V and 2 bases at J, with 11 bases between the two ends.